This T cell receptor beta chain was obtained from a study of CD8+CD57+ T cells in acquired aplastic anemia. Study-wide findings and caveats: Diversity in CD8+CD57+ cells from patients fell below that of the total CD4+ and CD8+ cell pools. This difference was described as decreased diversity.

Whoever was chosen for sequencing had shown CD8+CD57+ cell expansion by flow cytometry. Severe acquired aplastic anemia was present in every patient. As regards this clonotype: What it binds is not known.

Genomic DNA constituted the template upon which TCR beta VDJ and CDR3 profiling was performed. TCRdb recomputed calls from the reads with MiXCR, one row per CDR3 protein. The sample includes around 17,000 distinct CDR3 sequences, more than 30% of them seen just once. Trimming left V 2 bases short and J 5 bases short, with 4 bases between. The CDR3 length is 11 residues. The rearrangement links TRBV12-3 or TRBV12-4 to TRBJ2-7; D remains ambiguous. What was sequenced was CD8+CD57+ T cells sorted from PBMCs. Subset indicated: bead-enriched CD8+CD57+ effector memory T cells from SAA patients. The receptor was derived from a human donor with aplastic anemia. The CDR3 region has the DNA TGTGCCAGCAGTTTAACCCACGAGCAGTACTTC. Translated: CASSLTHEQYF.